The table lists the clone carrying this TCR beta chain with a few counts. The sample originates from a study of blood T cell repertoires in COVID-19. Study at large: There were acute and convalescent COVID-19 samples, and they came from the United States, Italy and Spain. Sources were T cells, B-cell-depleted T cells, or PBMCs; the material itself was cDNA or gDNA.

V was trimmed by 10 bases and J by 2 bases, leaving 21 bases between them. The CDR3 loop spans 15 amino acids. CDR1 and CDR2 from the germline V gene are SGHNT and YENEEA. Per the original methods: Scientists estimated how many nucleated cells there were by amplifying reference gene primers. Profiled with immunoSEQ multiplex PCR; TCRdb holds only in-frame clones, not every one. The V and J calls and clone size were taken over from that table, and D and trimming were inferred from the DNA. The sample gives approximately 150,000 clones, roughly 86% of which show up once; nearly 0.95% is in the top ten.

The sequenced material came from peripheral blood. This chain joins TRBV11-3 and TRBJ2-7; no clear D. The source is a woman aged 45-59 years with acute or convalescent COVID-19. The CDR3 DNA is TGTGCCACTGTTAGAGCTGGGCTATGCACCTACGAGCAGTACTTC. Protein sequence: CATVRAGLCTYEQYF. The full variable domain, with the rest looked up from reference TRBV11-3 and TRBJ2-7, is EAGVVQSPRYKIIEKKQPVAFWCNPISGHNTLYWYLQNLGQGPELLIRYENEEAVDDSQLPKDRFSAERLKGVDSTLKIQPAELGDSAVYLCATVRAGLCTYEQYFGPGTRLTVT.